This record concerns one T cell receptor beta chain sequence. The CDR3 length is 15 residues. V was shortened by 6 bases and J by 3 bases, with 17 bases between the two germline ends. Germline V lookup: CDR1 ENHRY, CDR2 SYGVKD. TCRdb keeps only in-frame clones here, not all; method: immunoSEQ multiplex PCR. The sample lists approximately 140,000 clones, roughly 92% occurring once. The data were taken from a study of control samples from healthy donors and cancer patients. The specimen sequenced was blood. The sequence was obtained from a man aged 25 to 40 in good health. This chain joins TRBV10-3 and TRBJ1-2; tentative D call: TRBD1 (5 bases). The CDR3 DNA sequence: TGTGCCATCAGGCCACCGGGGGGTCAGGACTATGGCTACACCTTC. Protein product: CAIRPPGGQDYGYTF.